These T cell receptor beta chains were read from a single sample in a study of blood T cells in healthy people across ages. TCRdb used MiXCR to reprocess the 5' RACE reads, holding one entry per CDR3 protein. The table lists about 830,000 distinct CDR3 sequences, 55% to 65% of them singletons. The sample comprised blood. These receptors were obtained from a man aged 25 to 40 in good health. Each CDR3 is given with its conserved first and last residue. Some rows mark clone size as missing; the rest say once, few, many or name a class of expanded clone.

clone_size	v_call	cdr3_aa
NA	TRBV24-1	CATSAAGLAGANGKYF
NA	TRBV4-3	CASSQVGQGAGEKLFF
NA	TRBV20-1	CSAPGGDGFGYTF
once	TRBV20-1	CSARAASGGHNERFF
NA	TRBV20-1	CSAVRGEKYNEQFF
NA	TRBV20-1	CSASFSGSSYEQYF
few	TRBV5-1	CASSLDVGTQYF
NA	TRBV4-2	CASSQGREYYGYTF
NA	TRBV4-3	CASSQDSAGGRDIQYF
few	TRBV20-1	CSARVFSGSSYNEQFF
NA	TRBV5-1	CASSPGVRGGQPQHF
NA	TRBV4-3	CASSQDHQAYEQYF